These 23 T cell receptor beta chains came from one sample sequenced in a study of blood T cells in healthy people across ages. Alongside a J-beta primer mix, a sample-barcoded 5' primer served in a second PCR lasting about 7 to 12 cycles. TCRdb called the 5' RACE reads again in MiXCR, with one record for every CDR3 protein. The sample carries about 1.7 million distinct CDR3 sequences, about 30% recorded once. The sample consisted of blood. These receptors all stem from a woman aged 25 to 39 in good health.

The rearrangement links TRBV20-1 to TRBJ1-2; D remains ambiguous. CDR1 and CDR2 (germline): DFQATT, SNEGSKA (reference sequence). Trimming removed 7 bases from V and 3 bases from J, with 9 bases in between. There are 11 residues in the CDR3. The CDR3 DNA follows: TGCAGTGTCCCCCGGGACTATGGCTACACCTTC. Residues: CSVPRDYGYTF.

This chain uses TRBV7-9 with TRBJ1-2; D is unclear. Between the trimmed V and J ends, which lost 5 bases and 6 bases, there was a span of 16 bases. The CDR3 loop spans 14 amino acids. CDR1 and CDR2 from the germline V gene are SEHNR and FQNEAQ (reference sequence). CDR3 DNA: TGTGCCAGCAGCCTGCCTCCTACTGATAATGGCTACACCTTC. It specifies CASSLPPTDNGYTF.

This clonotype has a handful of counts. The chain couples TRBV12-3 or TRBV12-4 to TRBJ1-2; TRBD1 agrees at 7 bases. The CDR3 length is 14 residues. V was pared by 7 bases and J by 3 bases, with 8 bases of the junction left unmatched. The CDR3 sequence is CASIEGARDYGYTF. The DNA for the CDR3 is TGTGCCAGCATTGAGGGGGCGCGGGACTATGGCTACACCTTC.

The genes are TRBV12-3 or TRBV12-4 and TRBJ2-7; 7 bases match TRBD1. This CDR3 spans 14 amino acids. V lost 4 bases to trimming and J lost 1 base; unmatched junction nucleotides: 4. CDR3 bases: TGTGCCAGCAGTTCATTGACAGGGTCCTACGAGCAGTACTTC. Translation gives CASSSLTGSYEQYF.

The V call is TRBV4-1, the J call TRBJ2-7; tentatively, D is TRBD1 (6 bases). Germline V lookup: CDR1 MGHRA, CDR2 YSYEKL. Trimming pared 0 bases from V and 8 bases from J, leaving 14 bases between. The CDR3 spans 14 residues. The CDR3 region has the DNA TGCGCCAGCAGCCAAGAGGGTGGGGGCAACCAGCAGTACTTC. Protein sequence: CASSQEGGGNQQYF.

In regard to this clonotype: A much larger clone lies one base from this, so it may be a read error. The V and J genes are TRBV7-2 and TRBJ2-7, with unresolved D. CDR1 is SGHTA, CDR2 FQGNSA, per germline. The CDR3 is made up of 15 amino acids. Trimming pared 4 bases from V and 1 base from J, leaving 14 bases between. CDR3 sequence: CASSSRSSQSYEQYF. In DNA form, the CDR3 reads TGTGCCAGCAGCTCCCGGAGTAGTCAGTCCTACGAGCAGTACTTC.

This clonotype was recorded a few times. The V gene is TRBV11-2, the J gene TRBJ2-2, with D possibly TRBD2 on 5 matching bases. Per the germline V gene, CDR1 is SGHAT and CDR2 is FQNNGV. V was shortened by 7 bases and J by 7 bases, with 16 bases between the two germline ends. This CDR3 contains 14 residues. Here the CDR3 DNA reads TGTGCCAGCACCGAATCTCGAGGGCACGGGGAGCTGTTTTTT. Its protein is CASTESRGHGELFF.

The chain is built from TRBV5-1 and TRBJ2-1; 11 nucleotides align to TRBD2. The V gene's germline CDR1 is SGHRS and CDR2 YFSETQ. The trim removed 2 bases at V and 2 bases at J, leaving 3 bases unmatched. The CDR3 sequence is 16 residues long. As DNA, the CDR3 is TGCGCCAGCAGCTTTAGACTAGCGGGACCCTACAATGAGCAGTTCTTC. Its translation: CASSFRLAGPYNEQFF.

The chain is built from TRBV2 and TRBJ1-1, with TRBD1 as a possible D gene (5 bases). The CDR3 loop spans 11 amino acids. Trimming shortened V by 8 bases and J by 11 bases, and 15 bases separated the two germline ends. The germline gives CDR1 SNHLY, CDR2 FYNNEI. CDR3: CASSRDWWAFF. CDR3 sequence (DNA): TGTGCCAGCTCTAGGGACTGGTGGGCTTTCTTT.

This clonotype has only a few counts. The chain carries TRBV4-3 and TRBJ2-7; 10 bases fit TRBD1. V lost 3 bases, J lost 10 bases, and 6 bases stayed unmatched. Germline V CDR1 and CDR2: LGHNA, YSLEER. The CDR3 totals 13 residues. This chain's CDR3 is CASSQGGQGYQYF. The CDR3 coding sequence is TGCGCCAGCAGCCAGGGGGGACAGGGGTATCAGTACTTC.

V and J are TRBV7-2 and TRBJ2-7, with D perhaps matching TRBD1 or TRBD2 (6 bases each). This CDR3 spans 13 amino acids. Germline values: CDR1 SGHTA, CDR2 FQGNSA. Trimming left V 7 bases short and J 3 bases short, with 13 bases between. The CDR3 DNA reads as TGTGCCAGCACCCGGAGGGGGTTCTACGAGCAGTACTTC. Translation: CASTRRGFYEQYF.

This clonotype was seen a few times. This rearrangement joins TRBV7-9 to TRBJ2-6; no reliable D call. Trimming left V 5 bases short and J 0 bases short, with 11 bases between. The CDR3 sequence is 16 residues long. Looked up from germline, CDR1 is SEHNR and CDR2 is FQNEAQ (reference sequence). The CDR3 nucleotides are TGTGCCAGCAGCCTTAATATCGGCTCTGGGGCCAACGTCCTGACTTTC. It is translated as CASSLNIGSGANVLTF.

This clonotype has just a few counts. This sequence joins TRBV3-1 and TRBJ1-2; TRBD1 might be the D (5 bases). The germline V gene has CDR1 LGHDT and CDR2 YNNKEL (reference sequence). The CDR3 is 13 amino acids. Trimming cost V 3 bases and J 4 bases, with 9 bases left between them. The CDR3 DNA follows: TGTGCCAGCAGCCACAGGGTTTTCTATGGCTACACCTTC. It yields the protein CASSHRVFYGYTF.

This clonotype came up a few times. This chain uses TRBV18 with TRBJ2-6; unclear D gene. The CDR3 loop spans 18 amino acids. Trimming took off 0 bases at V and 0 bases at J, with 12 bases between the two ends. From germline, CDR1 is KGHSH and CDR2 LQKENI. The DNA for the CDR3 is TGTGCCAGCTCACCACCAGGCCTTCCAGTCTCTGGGGCCAACGTCCTGACTTTC. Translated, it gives CASSPPGLPVSGANVLTF.

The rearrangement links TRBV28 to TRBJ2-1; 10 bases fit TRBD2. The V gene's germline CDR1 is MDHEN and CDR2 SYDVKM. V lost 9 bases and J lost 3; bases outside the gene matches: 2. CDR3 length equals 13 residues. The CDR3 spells CASSGRNYNEQFF. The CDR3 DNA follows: TGTGCCAGTAGCGGGAGGAACTACAATGAGCAGTTCTTC. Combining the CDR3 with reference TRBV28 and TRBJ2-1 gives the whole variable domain DVKVTQSSRYLVKRTGEKVFLECVQDMDHENMFWYRQDPGLGLRLIYFSYDVKMKEKGDIPEGYSVSREKKERFSLILESASTNQTSMYLCASSGRNYNEQFFGPGTRLTVL.

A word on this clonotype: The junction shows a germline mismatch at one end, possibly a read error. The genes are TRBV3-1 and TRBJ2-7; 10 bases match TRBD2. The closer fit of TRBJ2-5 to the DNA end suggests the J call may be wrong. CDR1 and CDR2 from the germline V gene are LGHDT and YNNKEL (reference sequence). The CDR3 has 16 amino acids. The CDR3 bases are TGTGTCAGCAGCCAAGGCAGAGCGGGGGGGCGAGAGACCCAGTACTTC. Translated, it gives CVSSQGRAGGRETQYF.

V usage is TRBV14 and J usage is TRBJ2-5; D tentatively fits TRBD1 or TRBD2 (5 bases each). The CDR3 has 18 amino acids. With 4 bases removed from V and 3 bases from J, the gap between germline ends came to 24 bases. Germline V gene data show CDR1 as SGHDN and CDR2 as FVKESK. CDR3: CASSLGTGAYPLKETQYF. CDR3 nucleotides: TGTGCCAGCAGCCTCGGGACGGGCGCATACCCTCTAAAAGAGACCCAGTACTTC.

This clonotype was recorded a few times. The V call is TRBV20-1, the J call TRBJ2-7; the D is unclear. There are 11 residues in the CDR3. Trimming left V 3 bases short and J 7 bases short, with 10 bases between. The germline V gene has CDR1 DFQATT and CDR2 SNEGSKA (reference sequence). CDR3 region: CSASYREEQYF. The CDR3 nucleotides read TGCAGTGCTAGTTATCGTGAAGAGCAGTACTTC.

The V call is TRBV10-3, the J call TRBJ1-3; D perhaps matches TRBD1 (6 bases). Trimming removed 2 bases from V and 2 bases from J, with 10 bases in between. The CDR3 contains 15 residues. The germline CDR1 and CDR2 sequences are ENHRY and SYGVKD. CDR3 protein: CAISETGFAGNTIYF. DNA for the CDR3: TGTGCCATCAGTGAGACAGGGTTCGCTGGAAACACCATATATTTT.

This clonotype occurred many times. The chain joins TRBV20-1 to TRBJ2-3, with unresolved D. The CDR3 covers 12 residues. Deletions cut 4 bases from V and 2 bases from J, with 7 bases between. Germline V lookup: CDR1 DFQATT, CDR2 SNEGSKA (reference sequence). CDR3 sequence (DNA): TGCAGTGCTAATCGGCTCACAGATACGCAGTATTTT. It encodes CSANRLTDTQYF.

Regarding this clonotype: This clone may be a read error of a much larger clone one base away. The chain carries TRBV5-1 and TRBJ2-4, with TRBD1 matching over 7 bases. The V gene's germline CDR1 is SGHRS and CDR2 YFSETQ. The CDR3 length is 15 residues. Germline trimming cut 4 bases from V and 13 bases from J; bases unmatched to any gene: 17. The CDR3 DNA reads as TGCGCCAGCAGCCACCAACACAGGGGTCGGGATGAGCAGTACTTC. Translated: CASSHQHRGRDEQYF.

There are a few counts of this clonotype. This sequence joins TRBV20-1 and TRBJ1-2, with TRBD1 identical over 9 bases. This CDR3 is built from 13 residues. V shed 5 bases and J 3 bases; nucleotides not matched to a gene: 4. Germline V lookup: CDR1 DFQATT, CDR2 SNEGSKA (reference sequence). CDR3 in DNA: TGCAGTGCTCCTAGGACAGGGGACTATGGCTACACCTTC. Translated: CSAPRTGDYGYTF.

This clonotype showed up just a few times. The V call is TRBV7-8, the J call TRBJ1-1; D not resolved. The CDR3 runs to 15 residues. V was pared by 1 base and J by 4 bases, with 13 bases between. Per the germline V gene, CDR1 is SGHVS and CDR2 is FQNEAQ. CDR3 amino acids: CASSLGLAQFTEAFF. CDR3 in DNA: TGTGCCAGCAGCTTAGGACTGGCTCAGTTCACTGAAGCTTTCTTT. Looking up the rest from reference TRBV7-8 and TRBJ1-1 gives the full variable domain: GAGVSQSPRYKVAKRGQDVALRCDPISGHVSLFWYQQALGQGPEFLTYFQNEAQLDKSGLPSDRFFAERPEGSVSTLKIQRTQQEDSAVYLCASSLGLAQFTEAFFGQGTRLTVV.